The sequence of this T cell receptor beta chain was determined in a study of spatial heterogeneity in lung cancer. Whole-study context: There were, on average, more than nine raw-read appearances for each unique TCR and UMI combination.

This clonotype came up many times. Its antigen is still unknown. All TCR cDNA molecules were individually tagged with a unique molecular identifier. TCRdb recomputed calls from the 5' RACE reads with MiXCR, one row per CDR3 protein. The sample yields 35,000 to 45,000 distinct CDR3 sequences, approximately 8% seen once. This CDR3 has 16 residues. Per germline, CDR1 SGHVS and CDR2 FQNEAQ. V dropped 1 base and J dropped 9; count of bases not matched to a gene: 6. The time point was: blood at routine non-recurrence follow-up after resection. Without sorting, whole RNA was sequenced from tumor, nontumor lung or frozen PBMC. Regarding the study as a whole: Whereas they appeared in blood less at follow-up, ubiquitous expanded tumor TCRs appeared there more at resection.

The sequence was obtained from a male donor with early-stage non-small cell lung cancer. The chain employs TRBV7-8 and TRBJ1-6; the match to TRBD1 covers 10 bases. The material sequenced was PBMCs, taken at follow-up. CDR3 bases: TGTGCCAGCAGCTTAGAGGGACAGGGGAAGGGTTCACCCCTCCACTTT. Its protein product is CASSLEGQGKGSPLHF. Filled out from reference TRBV7-8 and TRBJ1-6, the complete variable domain reads GAGVSQSPRYKVAKRGQDVALRCDPISGHVSLFWYQQALGQGPEFLTYFQNEAQLDKSGLPSDRFFAERPEGSVSTLKIQRTQQEDSAVYLCASSLEGQGKGSPLHFGNGTRLTVT.